The TCR beta chain under discussion was sequenced for a study of Ad26.COV2.S vaccination and SARS-CoV-2 variants. Broader study findings: Substantial breadth was reportedly displayed by spike-specific CD8+ and CD4+ T cell responses after vaccination.

Using immunoSEQ multiplex PCR, the repertoire was profiled, and TCRdb retains in-frame clones only, with some absent. The table lists a few hundred thousand clones, under 90% of them singletons. Noted treatment: some 19 received Ad26.COV2.S at low or high dose, single or two shots; about 5 received placebo; per-sample allocation not given. Sampling occurred on day 63 after the first vaccine or placebo injection. An adult donor aged 18-55 years was enrolled in Boston. Of note for this clone: What it binds is unknown.

The V end lost 3 bases, the J end lost 4 bases, and 13 bases lay between the germline ends. This CDR3 comprises 15 residues. CDR1 KGHDR and CDR2 SFDVKD come from the germline V gene. The sample here was peripheral blood, taken in a trial of Ad26.COV2.S vaccine versus placebo. The chain employs TRBV24-1 and TRBJ2-3; maybe TRBD2 (6 bases). The receptor was derived from a person between 18 and 65 years old who received the Ad26.COV2.S COVID-19 vaccine or a placebo. The DNA of the CDR3 is TGTGCCACCAGTGATATGGGGGGAGTGGCAGATACGCAGTATTTT. Translation gives CATSDMGGVADTQYF.